This T cell receptor beta chain came from a study of blood T cells in healthy people across ages (dated by TCRdb to the mid-2010s). A note on the overall study: In model experiments, template switching captured about one uniquely barcoded TCR beta cDNA molecule for every two T cells. The study analyzed two additional independent replicas of 1 million unique cDNA reads from the same blood draw for two donors, one aged 18 to 30 and one aged 80 or older. The donors were divided into four age groups: young (average approximately 17 years), middle-aged (about 40), aged (about 60) and long-lived (roughly 82). Using deep sequencing normalized with unique cDNA molecular identifiers, the study measured how TCR beta repertoire diversity changes with age. To avoid experimental bias, donors of different ages were distributed randomly across sequencing lanes.

The library was built by means of 5' RACE. For sequencing, an Illumina HiSeq 2500 was employed. A second about 6 to 11 cycle PCR used a sample-barcoded 5' primer and a J-beta primer mix. A template-switch 5' adaptor carrying 12 random nucleotides introduced a unique molecular identifier onto each TCR beta cDNA molecule. Each sample yielded at least 3 million CDR3-containing paired-end reads. First-strand cDNA synthesis was performed from all RNA using the Mint cDNA synthesis kit, with priming by a TRBC-specific oligonucleotide. Following uracil-DNA glycosylase treatment, a first 18-cycle PCR with universal primers M1SS and BC2_uni_R was performed on all cDNA. The source study handled its data this way. For normalization, 1 million high-quality reads were randomly selected from each sample, with every read carrying a distinct molecular identifier. Instead of being binned into consensus sequences, reads that shared molecular identifiers were thrown out. CDR3 identification, clonotype clustering and error correction used MiTCR with a Q25 quality threshold and the strictest error-elimination algorithm. A nonparametric unseen species model with Euler transformation was used to estimate a lower bound on total TCR beta diversity. Clones were called with MiXCR by TCRdb after fastp trimmed the public reads at Q25, and only in-frame beta chains were retained. CDR3 protein sequences are deduplicated, and each keeps its most common genes and DNA. None of the V and J calls come from the authors' own analysis; TCRdb made them. A total of 600,000 to 800,000 distinct CDR3 sequences appear in this sample, over 40% of them only once. Roughly 12% of the sample comes from the top ten.

This clonotype was observed a few times. Its antigen is unknown. The input lacks base qualities; no much larger clone sits a single base away. Study-wide findings and limitations: Total diversity estimates from one million sequenced T cells were considered lower bounds and underestimates. Observed TCR beta diversity per million T cells fell roughly linearly with age, and a significant reduction was already apparent by age around 40. Compared with the aged group, the long-lived group had more naive CD4+ T cells, fewer expanded clones and increased TCR diversity, suggesting age selection. Observed TCR beta diversity correlated strongly with the percentage of naive T cells measured by flow cytometry. The CMV infection status of donors was not known, potentially confounding age-related changes in expanded clonotypes. Since profiling was done on bulk unsorted PBMCs, naive and antigen-experienced compartments could not be conclusively compared.

Donors were a few dozen systemically healthy Caucasian individuals from Russia aged about 6 to 100 years. Each donor gave about 9.7 milliliters of peripheral blood, drawn into EDTA-treated Vacutainer tubes. Ficoll-Paque density-gradient centrifugation was used to isolate PBMCs, with at least 6.5 million per sample. Total RNA, at least 6 micrograms per sample, was extracted from PBMCs with Trizol reagent. The percentages of naive CD45RAhigh/CD27high T cells were determined by flow cytometry on a PBMC aliquot from every donor. The sample consisted of blood. The receptor comes from a woman of 80 years or more in good health.

The nucleotide sequence reads TGTGCCAGCAGTGCCGCGGTGCAGGGCGTCTACGAGCAGTACTTC. Its protein product is CASSAAVQGVYEQYF. The chain employs TRBV28 and TRBJ2-7, with TRBD1 tentatively as D gene (5 bases match). The CDR3 numbers 15 residues from cysteine through phenylalanine. The kept DNA is CDR3 alone, 45 bases in frame from the first base. V is shortened by 5 bases, J by 3 bases, and the region joining them spans 17 bases. The germline V gene supplies CDR1 MDHEN and CDR2 SYDVKM.